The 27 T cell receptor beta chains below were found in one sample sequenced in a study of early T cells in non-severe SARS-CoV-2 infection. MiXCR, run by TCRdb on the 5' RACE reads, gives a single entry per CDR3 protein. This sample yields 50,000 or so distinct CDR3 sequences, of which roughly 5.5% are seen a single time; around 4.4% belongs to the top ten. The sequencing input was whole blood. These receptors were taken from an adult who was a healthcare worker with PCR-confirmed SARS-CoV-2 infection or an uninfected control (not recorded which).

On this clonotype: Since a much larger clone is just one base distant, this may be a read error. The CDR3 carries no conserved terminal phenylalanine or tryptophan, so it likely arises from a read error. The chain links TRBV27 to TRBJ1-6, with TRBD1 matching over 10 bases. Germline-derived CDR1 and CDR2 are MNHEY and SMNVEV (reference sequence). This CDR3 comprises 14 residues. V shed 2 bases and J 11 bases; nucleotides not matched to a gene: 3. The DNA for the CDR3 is TGTGCCAGCAGTTTAGAGGACAGGGGGACACCCCTCCACTTG. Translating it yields CASSLEDRGTPLHL.

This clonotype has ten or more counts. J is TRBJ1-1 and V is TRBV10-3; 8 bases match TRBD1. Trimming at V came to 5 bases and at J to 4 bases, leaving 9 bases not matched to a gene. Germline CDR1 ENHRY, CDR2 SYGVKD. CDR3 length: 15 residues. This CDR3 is CAISTETGVGTEAFF. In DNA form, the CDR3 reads TGTGCCATCAGTACAGAGACAGGGGTGGGCACTGAAGCTTTCTTT.

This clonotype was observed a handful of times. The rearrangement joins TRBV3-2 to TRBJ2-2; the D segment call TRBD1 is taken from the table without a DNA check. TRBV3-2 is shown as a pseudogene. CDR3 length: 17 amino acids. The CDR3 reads CASSHLKGRGESGELFF. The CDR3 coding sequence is TGTGCCAGCAGCCACCTCAAGGGAAGGGGCGAGTCCGGGGAGCTGTTTTTT.

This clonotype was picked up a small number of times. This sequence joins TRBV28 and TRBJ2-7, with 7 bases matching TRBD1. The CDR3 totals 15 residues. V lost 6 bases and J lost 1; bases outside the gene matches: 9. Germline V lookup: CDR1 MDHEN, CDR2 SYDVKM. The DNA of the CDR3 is TGTGCCAGCAGCTCAGGACAGGCGCGATCCTACGAGCAGTACTTC. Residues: CASSSGQARSYEQYF.

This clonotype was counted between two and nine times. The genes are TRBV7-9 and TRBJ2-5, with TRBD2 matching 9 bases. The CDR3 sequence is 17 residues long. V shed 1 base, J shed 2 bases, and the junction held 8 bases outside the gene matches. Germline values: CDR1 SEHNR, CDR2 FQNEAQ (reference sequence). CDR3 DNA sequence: TGTGCCAGCAGCTTAGAGGGAGCGGGAGGAGGGCAAGAGACCCAGTACTTC. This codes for CASSLEGAGGGQETQYF.

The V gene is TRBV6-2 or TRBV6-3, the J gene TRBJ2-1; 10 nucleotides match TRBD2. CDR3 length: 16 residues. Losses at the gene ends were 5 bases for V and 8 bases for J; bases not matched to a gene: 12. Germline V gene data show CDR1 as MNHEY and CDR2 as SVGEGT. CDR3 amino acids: CASSPQRGGLSHEQFF. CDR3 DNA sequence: TGTGCCAGCAGTCCCCAGCGGGGGGGCCTTTCCCATGAGCAGTTCTTC.

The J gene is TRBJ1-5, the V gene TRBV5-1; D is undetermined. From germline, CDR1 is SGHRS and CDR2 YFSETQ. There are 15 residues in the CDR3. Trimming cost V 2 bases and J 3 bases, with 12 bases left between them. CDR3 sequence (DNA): TGCGCCAGCAGCTTCGGCCCCGAGATCAATCAGCCCCAGCATTTT. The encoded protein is CASSFGPEINQPQHF.

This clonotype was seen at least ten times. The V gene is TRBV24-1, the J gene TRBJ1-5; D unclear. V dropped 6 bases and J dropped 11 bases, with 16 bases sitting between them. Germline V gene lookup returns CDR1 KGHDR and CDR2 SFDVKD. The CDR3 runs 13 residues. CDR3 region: CATSSRGSQSQHF. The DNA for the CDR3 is TGTGCCACCAGTTCCCGTGGGTCCCAATCCCAGCATTTT.

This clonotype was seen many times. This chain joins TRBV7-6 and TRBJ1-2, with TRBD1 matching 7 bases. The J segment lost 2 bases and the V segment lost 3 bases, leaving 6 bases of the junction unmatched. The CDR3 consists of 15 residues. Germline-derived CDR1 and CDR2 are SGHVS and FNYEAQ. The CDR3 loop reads CASSLAATGNYGYTF. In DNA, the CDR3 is TGTGCCAGCAGCTTGGCCGCGACAGGGAACTATGGCTACACCTTC.

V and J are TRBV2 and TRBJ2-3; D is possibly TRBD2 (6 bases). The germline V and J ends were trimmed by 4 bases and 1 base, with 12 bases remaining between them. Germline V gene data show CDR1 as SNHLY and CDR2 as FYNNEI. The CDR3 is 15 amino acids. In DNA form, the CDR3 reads TGTGCCAGCAGTGTGGCCGGCGGGGGCACAGATACGCAGTATTTT. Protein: CASSVAGGGTDTQYF.

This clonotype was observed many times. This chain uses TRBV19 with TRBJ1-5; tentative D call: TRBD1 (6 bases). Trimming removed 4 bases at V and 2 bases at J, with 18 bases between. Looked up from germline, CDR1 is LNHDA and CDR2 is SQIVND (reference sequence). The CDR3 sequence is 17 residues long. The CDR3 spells CASSTRWQGMGNQPQHF. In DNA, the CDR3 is TGTGCCAGTAGTACCCGGTGGCAGGGGATGGGCAATCAGCCCCAGCATTTT.

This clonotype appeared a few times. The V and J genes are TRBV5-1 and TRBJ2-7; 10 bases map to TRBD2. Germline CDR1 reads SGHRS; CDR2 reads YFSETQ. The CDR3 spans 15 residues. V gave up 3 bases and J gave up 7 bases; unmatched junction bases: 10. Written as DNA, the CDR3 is TGCGCCAGCAGCTCCGGGACTAGCGCCCTTCAGGAGCAGTACTTC. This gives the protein CASSSGTSALQEQYF.

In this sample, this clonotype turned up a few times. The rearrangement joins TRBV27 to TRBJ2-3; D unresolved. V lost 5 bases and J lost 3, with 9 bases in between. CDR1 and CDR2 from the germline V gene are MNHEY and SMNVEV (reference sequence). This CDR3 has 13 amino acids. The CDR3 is CASSALGTDTQYF. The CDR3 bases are TGTGCCAGCAGTGCCCTGGGGACAGATACGCAGTATTTT.

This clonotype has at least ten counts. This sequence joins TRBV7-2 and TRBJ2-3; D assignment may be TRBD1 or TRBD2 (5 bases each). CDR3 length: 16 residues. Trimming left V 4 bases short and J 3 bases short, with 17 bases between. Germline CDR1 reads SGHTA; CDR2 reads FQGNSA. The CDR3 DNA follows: TGTGCCAGCAGCTACCAACTAGGGACGGTAACAGATACGCAGTATTTT. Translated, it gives CASSYQLGTVTDTQYF.

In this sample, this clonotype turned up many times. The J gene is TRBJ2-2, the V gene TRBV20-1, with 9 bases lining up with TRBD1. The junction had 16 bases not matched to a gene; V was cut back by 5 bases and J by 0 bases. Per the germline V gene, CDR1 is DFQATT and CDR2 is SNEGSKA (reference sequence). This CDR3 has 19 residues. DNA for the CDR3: TGCAGTGCTCCTTTTACAGGGGGCGGTCTGAAGGCGAACACCGGGGAGCTGTTTTTT. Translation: CSAPFTGGGLKANTGELFF.

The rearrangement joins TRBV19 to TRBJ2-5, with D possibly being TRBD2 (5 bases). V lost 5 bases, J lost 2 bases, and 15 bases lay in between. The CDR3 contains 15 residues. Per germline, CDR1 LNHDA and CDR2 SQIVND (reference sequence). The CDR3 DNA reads TGTGCCAGTAGTCCCTGGGAGTTTAGTCAAGAGACCCAGTACTTC. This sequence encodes CASSPWEFSQETQYF.

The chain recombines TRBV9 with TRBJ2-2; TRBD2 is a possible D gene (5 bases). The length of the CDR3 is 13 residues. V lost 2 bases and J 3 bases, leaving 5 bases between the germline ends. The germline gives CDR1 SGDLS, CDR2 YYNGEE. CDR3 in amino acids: CASSVRDTGELFF. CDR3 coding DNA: TGTGCCAGCAGCGTGCGGGACACCGGGGAGCTGTTTTTT. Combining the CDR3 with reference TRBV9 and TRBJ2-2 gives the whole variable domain DSGVTQTPKHLITATGQRVTLRCSPRSGDLSVYWYQQSLDQGLQFLIQYYNGEERAKGNILERFSAQQFPDLHSELNLSSLELGDSALYFCASSVRDTGELFFGEGSRLTVL.

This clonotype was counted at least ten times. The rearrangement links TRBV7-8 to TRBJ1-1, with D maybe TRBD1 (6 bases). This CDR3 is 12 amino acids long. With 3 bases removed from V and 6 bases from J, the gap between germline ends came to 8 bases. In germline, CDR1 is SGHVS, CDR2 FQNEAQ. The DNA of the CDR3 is TGTGCCAGCAGCTTCAGGGGCGCTGAAGCTTTCTTT. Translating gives CASSFRGAEAFF. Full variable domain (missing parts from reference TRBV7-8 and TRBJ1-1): GAGVSQSPRYKVAKRGQDVALRCDPISGHVSLFWYQQALGQGPEFLTYFQNEAQLDKSGLPSDRFFAERPEGSVSTLKIQRTQQEDSAVYLCASSFRGAEAFFGQGTRLTVV.

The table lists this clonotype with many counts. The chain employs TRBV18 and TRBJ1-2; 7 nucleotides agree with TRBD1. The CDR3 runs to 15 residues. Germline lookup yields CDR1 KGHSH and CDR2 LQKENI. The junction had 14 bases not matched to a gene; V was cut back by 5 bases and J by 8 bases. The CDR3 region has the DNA TGTGCCAGCTCAGGGCCGACAGGGAGCTCTGAGGGCTACACCTTC. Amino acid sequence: CASSGPTGSSEGYTF.

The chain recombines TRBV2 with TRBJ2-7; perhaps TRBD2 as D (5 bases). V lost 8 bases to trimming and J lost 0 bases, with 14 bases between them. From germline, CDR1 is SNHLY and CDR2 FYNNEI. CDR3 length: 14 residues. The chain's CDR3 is CASFFSGSSYEQYF. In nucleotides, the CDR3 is TGTGCCAGCTTCTTCAGCGGCAGCTCCTACGAGCAGTACTTC.

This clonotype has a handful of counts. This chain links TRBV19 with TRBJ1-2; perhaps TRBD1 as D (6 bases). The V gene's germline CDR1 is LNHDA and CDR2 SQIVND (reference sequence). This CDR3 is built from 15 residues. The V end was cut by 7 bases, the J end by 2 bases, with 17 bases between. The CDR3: CASTYPTGRNYGYTF. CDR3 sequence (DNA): TGTGCCAGTACCTATCCCACAGGGCGAAACTATGGCTACACCTTC.

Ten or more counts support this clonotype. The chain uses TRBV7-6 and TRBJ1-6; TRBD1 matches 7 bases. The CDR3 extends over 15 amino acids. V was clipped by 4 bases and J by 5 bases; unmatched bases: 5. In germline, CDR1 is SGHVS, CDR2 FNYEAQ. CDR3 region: CASSSRTGDNSPLHF. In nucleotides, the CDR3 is TGTGCCAGCAGCTCGAGGACAGGCGATAATTCACCCCTCCACTTT.

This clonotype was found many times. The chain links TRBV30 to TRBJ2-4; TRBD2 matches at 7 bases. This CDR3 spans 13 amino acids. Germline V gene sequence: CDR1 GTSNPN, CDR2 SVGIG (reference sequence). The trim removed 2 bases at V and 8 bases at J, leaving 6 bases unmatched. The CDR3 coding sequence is TGTGCCTGGAGTCAAGAACGGGGGGACATTCAGTACTTC. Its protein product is CAWSQERGDIQYF.

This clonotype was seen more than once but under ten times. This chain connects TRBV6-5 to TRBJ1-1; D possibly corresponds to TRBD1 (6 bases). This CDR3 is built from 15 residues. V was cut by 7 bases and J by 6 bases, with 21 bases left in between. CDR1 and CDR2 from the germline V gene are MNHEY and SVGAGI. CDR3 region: CASTPYGQSAAEAFF. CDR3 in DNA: TGTGCCAGCACCCCTTACGGACAGTCAGCCGCTGAAGCTTTCTTT.

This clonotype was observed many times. The CDR3 reads CASSSPPLAGLGEEQYF. The DNA for the CDR3 is TGTGCCAGCAGTTCCCCTCCGCTAGCGGGCTTAGGGGAAGAGCAGTACTTC. V is TRBV12-3 or TRBV12-4 and J is TRBJ2-7; 8 positions agree with TRBD2. J gave up 7 bases and V 4 bases, and 18 bases lay outside the gene matches. CDR3 length equals 17 residues.

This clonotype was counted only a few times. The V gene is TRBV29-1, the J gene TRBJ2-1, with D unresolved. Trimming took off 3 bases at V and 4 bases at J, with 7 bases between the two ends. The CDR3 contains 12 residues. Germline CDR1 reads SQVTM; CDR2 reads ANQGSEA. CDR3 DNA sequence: TGCAGCGTTGAGAATAGGTACAATGAGCAGTTCTTC. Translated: CSVENRYNEQFF.

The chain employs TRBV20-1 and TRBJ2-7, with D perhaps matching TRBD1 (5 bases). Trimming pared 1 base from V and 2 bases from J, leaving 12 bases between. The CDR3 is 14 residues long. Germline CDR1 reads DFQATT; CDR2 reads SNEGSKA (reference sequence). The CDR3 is CSARVDRVPYEQYF. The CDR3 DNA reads TGCAGTGCTAGAGTAGACAGAGTTCCCTACGAGCAGTACTTC.